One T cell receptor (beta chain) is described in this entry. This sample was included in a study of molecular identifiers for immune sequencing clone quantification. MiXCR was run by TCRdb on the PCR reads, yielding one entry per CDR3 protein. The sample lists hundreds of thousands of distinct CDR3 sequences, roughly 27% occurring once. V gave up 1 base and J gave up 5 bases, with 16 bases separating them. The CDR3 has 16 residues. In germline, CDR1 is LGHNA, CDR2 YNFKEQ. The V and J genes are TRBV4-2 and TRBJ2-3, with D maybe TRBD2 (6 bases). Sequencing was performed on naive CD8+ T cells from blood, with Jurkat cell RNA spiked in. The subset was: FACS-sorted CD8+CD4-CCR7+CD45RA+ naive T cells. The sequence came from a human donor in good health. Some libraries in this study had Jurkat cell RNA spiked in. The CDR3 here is CASSQVVRGTEDTQYF. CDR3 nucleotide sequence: TGTGCCAGCAGCCAAGTGGTGCGCGGGACTGAAGATACGCAGTATTTT.